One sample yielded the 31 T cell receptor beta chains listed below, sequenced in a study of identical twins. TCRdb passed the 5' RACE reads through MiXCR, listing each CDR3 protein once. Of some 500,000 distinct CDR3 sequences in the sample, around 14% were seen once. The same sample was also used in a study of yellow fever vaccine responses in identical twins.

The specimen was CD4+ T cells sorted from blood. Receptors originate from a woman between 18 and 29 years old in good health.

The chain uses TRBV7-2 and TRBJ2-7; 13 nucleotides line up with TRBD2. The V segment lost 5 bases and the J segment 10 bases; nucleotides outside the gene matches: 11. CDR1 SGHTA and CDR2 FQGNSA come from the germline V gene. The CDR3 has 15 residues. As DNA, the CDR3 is TGTGCCAGCAGCACCTGGACTAGCGGGAGTGGTGGTCAGTACTTC. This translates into CASSTWTSGSGGQYF.

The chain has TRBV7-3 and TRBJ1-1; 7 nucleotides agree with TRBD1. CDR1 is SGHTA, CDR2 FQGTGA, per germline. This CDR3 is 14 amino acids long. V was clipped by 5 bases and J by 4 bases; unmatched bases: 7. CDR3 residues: CASSLTRGSTEAFF. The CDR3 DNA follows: TGTGCCAGCAGCCTGACCAGGGGGAGCACTGAAGCTTTCTTT.

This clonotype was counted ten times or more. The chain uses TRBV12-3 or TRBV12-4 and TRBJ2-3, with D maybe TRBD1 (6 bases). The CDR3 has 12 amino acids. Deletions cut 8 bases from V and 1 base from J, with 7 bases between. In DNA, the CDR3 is TGTGCCAGCGCAGGGGGCACAGATACGCAGTATTTT. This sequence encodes CASAGGTDTQYF.

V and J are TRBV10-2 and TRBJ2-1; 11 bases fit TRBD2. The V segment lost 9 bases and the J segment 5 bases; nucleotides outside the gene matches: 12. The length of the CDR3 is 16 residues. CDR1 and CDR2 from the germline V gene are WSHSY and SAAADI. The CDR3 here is CASQGRIAGGHNEQFF. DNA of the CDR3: TGCGCCAGTCAGGGACGGATAGCGGGAGGGCACAATGAGCAGTTCTTC.

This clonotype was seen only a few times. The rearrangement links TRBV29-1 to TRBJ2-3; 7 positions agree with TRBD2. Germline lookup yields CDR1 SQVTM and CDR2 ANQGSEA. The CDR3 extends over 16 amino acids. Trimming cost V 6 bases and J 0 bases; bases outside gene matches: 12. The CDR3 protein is CSVHILARSSTDTQYF. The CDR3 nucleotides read TGCAGCGTCCATATACTAGCGCGGTCTAGCACAGATACGCAGTATTTT.

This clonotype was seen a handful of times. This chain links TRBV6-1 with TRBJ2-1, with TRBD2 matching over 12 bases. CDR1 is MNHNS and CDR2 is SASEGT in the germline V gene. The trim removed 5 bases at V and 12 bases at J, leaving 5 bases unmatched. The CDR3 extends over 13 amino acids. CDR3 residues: CASSLGLAGRQFF. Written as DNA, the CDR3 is TGTGCCAGCAGTCTCGGACTAGCGGGAAGGCAGTTCTTC.

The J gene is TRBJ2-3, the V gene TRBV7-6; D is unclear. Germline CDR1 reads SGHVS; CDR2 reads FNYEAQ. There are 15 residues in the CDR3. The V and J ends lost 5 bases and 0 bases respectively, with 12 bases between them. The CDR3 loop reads CASSKELLSTDTQYF. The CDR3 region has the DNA TGTGCCAGCAGCAAGGAACTTCTTAGCACAGATACGCAGTATTTT.

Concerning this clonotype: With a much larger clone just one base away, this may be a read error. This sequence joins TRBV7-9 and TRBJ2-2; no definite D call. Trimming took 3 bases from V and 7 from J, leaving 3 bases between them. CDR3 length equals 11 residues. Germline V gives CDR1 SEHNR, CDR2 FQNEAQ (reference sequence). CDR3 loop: CASSFDGELFF. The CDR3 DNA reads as TGTGCCAGCAGCTTTGACGGGGAGCTGTTTTTT.

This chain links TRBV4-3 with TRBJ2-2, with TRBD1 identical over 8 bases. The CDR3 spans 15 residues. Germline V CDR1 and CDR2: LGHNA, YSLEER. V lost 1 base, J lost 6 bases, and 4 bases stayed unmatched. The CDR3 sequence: CASSQAPTGAGELFF. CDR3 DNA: TGCGCCAGCAGCCAAGCCCCGACAGGGGCCGGGGAGCTGTTTTTT.

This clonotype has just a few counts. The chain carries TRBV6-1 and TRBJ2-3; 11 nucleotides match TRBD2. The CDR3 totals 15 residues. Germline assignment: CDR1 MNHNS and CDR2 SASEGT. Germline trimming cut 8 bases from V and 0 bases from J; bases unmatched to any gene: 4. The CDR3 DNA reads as TGTGCCAGCCTACTAGCGGGGGCTAGCACAGATACGCAGTATTTT. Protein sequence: CASLLAGASTDTQYF.

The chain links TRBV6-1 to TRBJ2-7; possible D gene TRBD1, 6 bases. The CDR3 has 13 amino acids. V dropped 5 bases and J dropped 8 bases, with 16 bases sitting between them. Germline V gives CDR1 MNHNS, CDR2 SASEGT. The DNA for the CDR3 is TGTGCCAGCAGTCCCCCACAGGGACGCAAGCAGTACTTC. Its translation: CASSPPQGRKQYF.

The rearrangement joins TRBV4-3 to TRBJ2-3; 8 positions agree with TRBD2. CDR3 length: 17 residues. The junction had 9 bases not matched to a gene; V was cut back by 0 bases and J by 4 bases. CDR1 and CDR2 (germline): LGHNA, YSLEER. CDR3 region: CASSQDLGTSFPDTQYF. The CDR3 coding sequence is TGCGCCAGCAGCCAAGATCTAGGGACTAGTTTTCCAGATACGCAGTATTTT.

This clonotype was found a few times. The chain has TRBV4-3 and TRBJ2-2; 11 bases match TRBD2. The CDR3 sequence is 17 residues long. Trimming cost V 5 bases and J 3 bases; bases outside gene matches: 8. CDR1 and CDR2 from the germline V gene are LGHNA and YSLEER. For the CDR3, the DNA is TGCGCCAGCAGCGCCCCCGCACTAGCGGGAGACACCGGGGAGCTGTTTTTT. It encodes CASSAPALAGDTGELFF.

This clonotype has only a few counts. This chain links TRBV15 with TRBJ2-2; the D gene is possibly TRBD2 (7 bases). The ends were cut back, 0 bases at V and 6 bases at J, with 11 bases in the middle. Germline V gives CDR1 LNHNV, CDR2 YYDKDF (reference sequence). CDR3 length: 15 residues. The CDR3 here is CATSRDGGAAGELFF. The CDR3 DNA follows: TGTGCCACCAGCAGAGATGGGGGGGCGGCCGGGGAGCTGTTTTTT.

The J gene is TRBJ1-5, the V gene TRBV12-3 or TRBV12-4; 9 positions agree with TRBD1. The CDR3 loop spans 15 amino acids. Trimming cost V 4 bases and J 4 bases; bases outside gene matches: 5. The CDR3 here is CASSWGQGLNQPQHF. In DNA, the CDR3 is TGTGCCAGCAGTTGGGGACAGGGCCTGAATCAGCCCCAGCATTTT.

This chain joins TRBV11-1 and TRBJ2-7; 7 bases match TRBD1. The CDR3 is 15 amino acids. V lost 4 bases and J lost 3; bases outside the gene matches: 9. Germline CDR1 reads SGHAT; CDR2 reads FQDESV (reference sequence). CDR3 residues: CASSSTGVRVYEQYF. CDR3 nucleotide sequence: TGTGCCAGCAGCTCCACAGGGGTTCGTGTCTACGAGCAGTACTTC.

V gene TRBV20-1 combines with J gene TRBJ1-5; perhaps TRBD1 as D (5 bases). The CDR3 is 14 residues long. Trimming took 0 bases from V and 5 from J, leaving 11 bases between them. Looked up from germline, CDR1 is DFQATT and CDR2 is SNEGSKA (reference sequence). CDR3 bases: TGCAGTGCTAGAGATCCGGGGGGGGATCAGCCCCAGCATTTT. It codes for CSARDPGGDQPQHF.

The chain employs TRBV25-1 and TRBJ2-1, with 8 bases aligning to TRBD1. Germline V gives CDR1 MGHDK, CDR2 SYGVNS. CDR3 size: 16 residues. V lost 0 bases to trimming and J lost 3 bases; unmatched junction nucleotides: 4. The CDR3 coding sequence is TGTGCCAGCAGTGAATATGGACAGGGACTCTACAATGAGCAGTTCTTC. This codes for CASSEYGQGLYNEQFF.

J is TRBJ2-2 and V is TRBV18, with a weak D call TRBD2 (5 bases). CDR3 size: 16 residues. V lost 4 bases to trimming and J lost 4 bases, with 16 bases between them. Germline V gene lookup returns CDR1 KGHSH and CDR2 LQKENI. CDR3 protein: CASSQPSGKGTGELFF. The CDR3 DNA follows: TGTGCCAGCTCACAACCGTCGGGGAAGGGCACCGGGGAGCTGTTTTTT.

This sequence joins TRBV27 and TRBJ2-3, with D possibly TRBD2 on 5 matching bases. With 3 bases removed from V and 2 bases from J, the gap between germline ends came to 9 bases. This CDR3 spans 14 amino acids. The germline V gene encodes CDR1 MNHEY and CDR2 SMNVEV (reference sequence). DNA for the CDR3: TGTGCCAGCAGTTTGTCAGCGGCCACAGATACGCAGTATTTT. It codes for CASSLSAATDTQYF.

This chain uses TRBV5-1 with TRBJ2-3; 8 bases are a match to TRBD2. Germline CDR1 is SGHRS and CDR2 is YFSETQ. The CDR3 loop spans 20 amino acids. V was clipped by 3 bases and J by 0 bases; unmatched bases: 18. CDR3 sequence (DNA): TGCGCCAGCAGCTGGCCCGGGATACTCGAGCGGGGGTCGAGCACAGATACGCAGTATTTT. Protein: CASSWPGILERGSSTDTQYF.

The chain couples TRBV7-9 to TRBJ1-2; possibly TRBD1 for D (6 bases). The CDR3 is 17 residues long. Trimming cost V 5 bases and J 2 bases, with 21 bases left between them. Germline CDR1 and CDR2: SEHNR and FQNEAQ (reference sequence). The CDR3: CASSLWAGDYPNYGYTF. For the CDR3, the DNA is TGTGCCAGCAGCCTATGGGCAGGGGACTACCCAAACTATGGCTACACCTTC.

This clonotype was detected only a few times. Here the CDR3 reads CASSPGKAGLNTEAFF. CDR3 nucleotide sequence: TGTGCCAGCAGCCCCGGGAAGGCAGGGCTGAACACTGAAGCTTTCTTT. The chain joins TRBV11-2 to TRBJ1-1, with a tentative D call TRBD1 (5 bases). The CDR3 spans 16 residues. Deletions cut 5 bases from V and 0 bases from J, with 16 bases between. Per the germline V gene, CDR1 is SGHAT and CDR2 is FQNNGV.

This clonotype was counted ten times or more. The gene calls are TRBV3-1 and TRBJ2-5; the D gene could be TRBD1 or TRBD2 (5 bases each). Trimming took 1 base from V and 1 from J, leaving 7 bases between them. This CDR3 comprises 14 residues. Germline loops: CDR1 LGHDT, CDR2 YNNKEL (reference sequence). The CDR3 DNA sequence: TGTGCCAGCAGCCAAGCCGGGACCCAAGAGACCCAGTACTTC. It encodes CASSQAGTQETQYF.

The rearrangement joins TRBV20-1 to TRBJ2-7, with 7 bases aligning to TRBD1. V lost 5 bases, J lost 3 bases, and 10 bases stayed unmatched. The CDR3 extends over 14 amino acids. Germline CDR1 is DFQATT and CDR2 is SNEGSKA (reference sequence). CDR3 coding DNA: TGCAGTGCTCGTACAGGGGAGAGGGTCTACGAGCAGTACTTC. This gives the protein CSARTGERVYEQYF.

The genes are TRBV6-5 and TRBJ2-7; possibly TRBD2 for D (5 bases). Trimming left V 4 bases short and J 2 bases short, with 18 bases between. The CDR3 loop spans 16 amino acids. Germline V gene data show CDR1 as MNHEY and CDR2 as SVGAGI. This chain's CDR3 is CASSSVGNIGTYEQYF. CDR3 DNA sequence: TGTGCCAGCAGTTCAGTGGGCAATATCGGGACCTACGAGCAGTACTTC.

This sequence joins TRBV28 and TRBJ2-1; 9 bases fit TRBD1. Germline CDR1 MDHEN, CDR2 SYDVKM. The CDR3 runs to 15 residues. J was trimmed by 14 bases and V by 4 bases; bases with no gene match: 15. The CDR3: CASSSTGGLTPGKFF. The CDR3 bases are TGTGCCAGCAGTTCGACAGGGGGATTAACCCCTGGGAAGTTCTTC.

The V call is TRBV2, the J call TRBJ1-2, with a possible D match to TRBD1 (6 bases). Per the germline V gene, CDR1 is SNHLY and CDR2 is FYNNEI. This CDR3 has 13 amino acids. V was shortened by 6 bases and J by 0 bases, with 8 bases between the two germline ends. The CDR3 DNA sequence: TGTGCCAGCAGGACAGGAGCTAACTATGGCTACACCTTC. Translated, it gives CASRTGANYGYTF. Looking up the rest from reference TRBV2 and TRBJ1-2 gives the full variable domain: EPEVTQTPSHQVTQMGQEVILRCVPISNHLYFYWYRQILGQKVEFLVSFYNNEISEKSEIFDDQFSVERPDGSNFTLKIRSTKLEDSAMYFCASRTGANYGYTFGSGTRLTVV.

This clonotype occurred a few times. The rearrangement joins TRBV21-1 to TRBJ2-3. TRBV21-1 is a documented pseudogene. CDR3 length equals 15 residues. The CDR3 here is CASSPTGLSTDTQYF. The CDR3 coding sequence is TGTGCCAGCAGCCCCACCGGCCTTAGCACAGATACGCAGTATTTT.

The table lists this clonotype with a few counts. The CDR3 reads CSARDQYTSSYEQYF. As DNA, the CDR3 is TGCAGTGCTAGAGATCAATATACCAGCTCCTACGAGCAGTACTTC. V gene TRBV20-1 combines with J gene TRBJ2-7; D ambiguous. With 0 bases removed from V and 0 bases from J, the gap between germline ends came to 12 bases. The CDR3 loop spans 15 amino acids. From germline, CDR1 is DFQATT and CDR2 SNEGSKA (reference sequence).

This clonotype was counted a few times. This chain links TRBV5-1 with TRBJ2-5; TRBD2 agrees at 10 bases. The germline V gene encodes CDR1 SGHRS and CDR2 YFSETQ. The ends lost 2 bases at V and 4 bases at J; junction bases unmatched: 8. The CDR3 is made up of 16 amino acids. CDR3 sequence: CASSFTAGGPAETQYF. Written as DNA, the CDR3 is TGCGCCAGCAGCTTTACAGCGGGAGGGCCTGCAGAGACCCAGTACTTC.